Given below is one TCR beta chain in context. As yet, its antigen is unknown. The data were obtained in a study of T cell responses to AZD1222 COVID-19 vaccine. Broader study findings: Spike-specific TCR breadth and depth were elevated following two AZD1222 doses. Unmutated variant regions reportedly attract nearly half of all spike-specific TCRs.

Assay used: immunoSEQ multiplex PCR; TCRdb lists only in-frame clones, some missing. The sample includes fewer than 110,000 clones, around 91% of them seen just once. CDR3 length: 12 residues. V gave up 2 bases and J gave up 10 bases, with 9 bases separating them. Germline CDR1 and CDR2: MNHEY and SVGEGT. The TCR originated in an adult in good health. This chain uses TRBV6-2 or TRBV6-3 with TRBJ2-1, with D hard to call. The starting material was peripheral blood, obtained on day 0 of AZD1222 vaccination. The CDR3 DNA is TGTGCCAGCAGTTACGGGCCCCGCGAGCAGTTCTTC. This gives the protein CASSYGPREQFF.